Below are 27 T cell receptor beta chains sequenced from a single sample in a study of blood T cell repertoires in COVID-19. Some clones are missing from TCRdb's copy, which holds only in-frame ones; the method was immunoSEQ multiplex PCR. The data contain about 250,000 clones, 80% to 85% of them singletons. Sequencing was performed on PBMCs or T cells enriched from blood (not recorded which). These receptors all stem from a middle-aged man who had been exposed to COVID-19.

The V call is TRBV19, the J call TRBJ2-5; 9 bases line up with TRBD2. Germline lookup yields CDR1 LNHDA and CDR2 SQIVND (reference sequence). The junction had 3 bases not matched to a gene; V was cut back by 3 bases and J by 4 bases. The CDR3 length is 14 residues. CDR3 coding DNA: TGTGCCAGTAGTATGATACTAGCGGGAGAGACCCAGTACTTC. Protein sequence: CASSMILAGETQYF.

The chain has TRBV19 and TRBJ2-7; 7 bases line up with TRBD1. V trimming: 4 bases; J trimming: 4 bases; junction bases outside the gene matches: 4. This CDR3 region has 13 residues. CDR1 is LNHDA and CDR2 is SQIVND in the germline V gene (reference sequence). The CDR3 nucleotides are TGTGCCAGTAGTAAAGGGACAGCATACGAGCAGTACTTC. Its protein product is CASSKGTAYEQYF.

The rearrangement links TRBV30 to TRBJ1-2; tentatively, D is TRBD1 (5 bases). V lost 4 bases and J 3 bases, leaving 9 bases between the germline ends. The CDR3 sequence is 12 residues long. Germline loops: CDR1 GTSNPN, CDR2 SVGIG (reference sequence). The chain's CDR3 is CAWKWTHYGYTF. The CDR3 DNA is TGTGCCTGGAAGTGGACACACTATGGCTACACCTTC.

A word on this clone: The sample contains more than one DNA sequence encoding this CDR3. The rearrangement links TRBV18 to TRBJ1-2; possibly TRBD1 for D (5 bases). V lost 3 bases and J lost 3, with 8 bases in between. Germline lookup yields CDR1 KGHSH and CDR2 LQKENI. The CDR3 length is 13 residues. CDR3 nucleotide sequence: TGTGCCAGCTCACCGACGGGGGACTATGGCTACACCTTC. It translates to CASSPTGDYGYTF.

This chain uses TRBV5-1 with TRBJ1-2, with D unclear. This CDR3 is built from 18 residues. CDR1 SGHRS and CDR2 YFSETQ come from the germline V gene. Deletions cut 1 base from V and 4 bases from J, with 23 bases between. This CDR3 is CASSLRAPGARSGYGYTF. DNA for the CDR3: TGCGCCAGCAGCTTGAGAGCTCCGGGAGCCCGCTCGGGCTATGGCTACACCTTC.

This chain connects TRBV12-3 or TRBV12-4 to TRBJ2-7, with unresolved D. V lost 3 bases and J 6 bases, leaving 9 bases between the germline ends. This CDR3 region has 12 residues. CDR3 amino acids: CASSFSRVEQYF. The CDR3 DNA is TGTGCCAGCAGTTTCTCCCGGGTCGAGCAGTACTTC.

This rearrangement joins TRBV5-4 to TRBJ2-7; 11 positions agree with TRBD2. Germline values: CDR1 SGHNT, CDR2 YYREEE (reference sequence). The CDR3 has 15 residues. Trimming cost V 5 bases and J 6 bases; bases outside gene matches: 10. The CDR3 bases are TGTGCCAGCAGACCCGGGACTAGCGGCCCCCGCGAGCAGTACTTC. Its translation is CASRPGTSGPREQYF.

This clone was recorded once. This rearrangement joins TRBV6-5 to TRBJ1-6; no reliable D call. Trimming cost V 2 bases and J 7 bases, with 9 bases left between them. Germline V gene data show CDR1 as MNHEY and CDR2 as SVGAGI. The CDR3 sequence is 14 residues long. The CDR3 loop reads CASSYETSNSPLHF. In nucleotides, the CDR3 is TGTGCCAGCAGTTACGAAACTTCCAATTCACCCCTCCACTTT.

The DNA of the CDR3 is TGCGCCAGCAGCCAAGCGACCGTAAGACTAGCGCTATACAATGAGCAGTTCTTC. This encodes CASSQATVRLALYNEQFF. This rearrangement joins TRBV4-1 to TRBJ2-1, with 8 nucleotides matching TRBD2. Trimming removed 1 base from V and 4 bases from J; junction bases left unmatched: 12. The CDR3 runs to 18 residues. The germline V gene has CDR1 MGHRA and CDR2 YSYEKL.

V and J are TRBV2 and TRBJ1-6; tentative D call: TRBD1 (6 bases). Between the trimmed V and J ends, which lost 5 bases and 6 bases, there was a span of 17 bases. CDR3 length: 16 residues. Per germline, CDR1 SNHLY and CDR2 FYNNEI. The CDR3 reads CASSPGLDSRNSPLHF. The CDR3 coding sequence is TGTGCCAGCAGTCCAGGGTTGGACAGTCGTAATTCACCCCTCCACTTT. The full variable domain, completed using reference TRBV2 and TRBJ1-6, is EPEVTQTPSHQVTQMGQEVILRCVPISNHLYFYWYRQILGQKVEFLVSFYNNEISEKSEIFDDQFSVERPDGSNFTLKIRSTKLEDSAMYFCASSPGLDSRNSPLHFGNGTRLTVT.

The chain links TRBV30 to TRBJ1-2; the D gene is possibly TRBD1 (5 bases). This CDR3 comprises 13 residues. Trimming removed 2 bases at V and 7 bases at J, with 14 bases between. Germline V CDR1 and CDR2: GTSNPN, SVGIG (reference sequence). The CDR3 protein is CAWSRTSARGYTF. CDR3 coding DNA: TGTGCCTGGAGTCGGACATCGGCTCGTGGCTACACCTTC.

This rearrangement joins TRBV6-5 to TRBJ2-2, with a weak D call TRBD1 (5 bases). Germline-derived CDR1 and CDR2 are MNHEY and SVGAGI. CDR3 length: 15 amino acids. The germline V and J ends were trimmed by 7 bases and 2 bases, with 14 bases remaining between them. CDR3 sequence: CASTLGAQNTGELFF. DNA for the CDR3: TGTGCCAGCACCCTAGGGGCTCAAAACACCGGGGAGCTGTTTTTT.

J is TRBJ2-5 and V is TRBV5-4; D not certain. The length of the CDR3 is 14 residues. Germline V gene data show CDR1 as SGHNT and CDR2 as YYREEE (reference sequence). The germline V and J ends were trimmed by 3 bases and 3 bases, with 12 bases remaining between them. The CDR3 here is CASSSDAVEETQYF. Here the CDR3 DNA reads TGTGCCAGCAGCTCAGATGCCGTTGAAGAGACCCAGTACTTC.

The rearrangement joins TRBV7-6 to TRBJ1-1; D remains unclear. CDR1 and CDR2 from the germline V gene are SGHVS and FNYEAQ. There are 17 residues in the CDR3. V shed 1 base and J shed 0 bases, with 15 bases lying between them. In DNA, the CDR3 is TGTGCCAGCAGCTTAGTCCGCCAGAAAACCTTGAACACTGAAGCTTTCTTT. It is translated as CASSLVRQKTLNTEAFF.

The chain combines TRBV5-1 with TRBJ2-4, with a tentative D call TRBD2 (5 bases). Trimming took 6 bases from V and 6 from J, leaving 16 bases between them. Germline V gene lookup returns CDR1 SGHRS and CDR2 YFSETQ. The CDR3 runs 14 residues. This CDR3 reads CASTATTGLNIQYF. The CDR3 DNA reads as TGCGCCAGCACCGCAACGACCGGACTAAACATTCAGTACTTC.

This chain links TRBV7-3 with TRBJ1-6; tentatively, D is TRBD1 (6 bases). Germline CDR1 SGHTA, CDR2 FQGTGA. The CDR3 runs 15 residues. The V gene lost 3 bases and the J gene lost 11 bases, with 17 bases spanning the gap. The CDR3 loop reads CASSFSGRGSAPLHF. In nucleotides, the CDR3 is TGTGCCAGCAGCTTTTCCGGCAGGGGATCGGCACCCCTCCACTTT.

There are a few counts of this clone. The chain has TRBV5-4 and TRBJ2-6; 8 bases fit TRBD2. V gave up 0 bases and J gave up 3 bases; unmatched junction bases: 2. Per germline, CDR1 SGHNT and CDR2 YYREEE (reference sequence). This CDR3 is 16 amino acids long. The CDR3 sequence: CASSLGGRNGANVLTF. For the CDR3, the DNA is TGTGCCAGCAGCTTGGGCGGGAGGAATGGGGCCAACGTCCTGACTTTC. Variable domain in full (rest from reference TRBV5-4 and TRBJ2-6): ETGVTQSPTHLIKTRGQQVTLRCSSQSGHNTVSWYQQALGQGPQFIFQYYREEENGRGNFPPRFSGLQFPNYSSELNVNALELDDSALYLCASSLGGRNGANVLTFGAGSRLTVL.

CDR3 bases: TGTGCCAGCAGCTTACCTTCCCTCGGGGAGCTGTTTTTT. This codes for CASSLPSLGELFF. The chain joins TRBV7-2 to TRBJ2-2; D uncertain. The CDR3 is 13 amino acids. The V end lost 2 bases, the J end lost 7 bases, and 8 bases lay between the germline ends. Germline V gene data show CDR1 as SGHTA and CDR2 as FQGNSA. Looking up the rest from reference TRBV7-2 and TRBJ2-2 gives the full variable domain: GAGVSQSPSNKVTEKGKDVELRCDPISGHTALYWYRQSLGQGLEFLIYFQGNSAPDKSGLPSDRFSAERTGGSVSTLTIQRTQQEDSAVYLCASSLPSLGELFFGEGSRLTVL.

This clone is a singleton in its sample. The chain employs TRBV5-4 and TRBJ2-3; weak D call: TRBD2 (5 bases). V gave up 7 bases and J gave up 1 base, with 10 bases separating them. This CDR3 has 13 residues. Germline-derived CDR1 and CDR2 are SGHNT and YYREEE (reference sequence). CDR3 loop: CASVQRGTDTQYF. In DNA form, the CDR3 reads TGTGCCAGCGTTCAGAGGGGCACAGATACGCAGTATTTT.

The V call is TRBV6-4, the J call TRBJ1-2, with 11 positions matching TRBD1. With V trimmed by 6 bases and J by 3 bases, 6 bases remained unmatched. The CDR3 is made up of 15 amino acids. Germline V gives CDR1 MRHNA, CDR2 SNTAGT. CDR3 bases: TGTGCCAGCAGGCGATGGGACAGGGGGGACTATGGCTACACCTTC. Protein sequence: CASRRWDRGDYGYTF.

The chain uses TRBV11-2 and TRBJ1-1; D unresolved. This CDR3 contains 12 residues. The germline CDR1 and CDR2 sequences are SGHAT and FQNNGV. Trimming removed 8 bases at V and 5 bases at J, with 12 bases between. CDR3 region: CASRSLSTEAFF. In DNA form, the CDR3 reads TGTGCCAGCCGGAGCCTTTCGACTGAAGCTTTCTTT.

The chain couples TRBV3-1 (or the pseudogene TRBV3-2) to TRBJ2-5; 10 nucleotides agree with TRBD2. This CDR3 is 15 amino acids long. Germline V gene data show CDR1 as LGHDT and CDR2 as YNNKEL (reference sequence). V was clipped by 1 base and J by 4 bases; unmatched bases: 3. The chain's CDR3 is CASSQGTSGVETQYF. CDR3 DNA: TGTGCCAGCAGCCAAGGGACTAGCGGTGTAGAGACCCAGTACTTC.

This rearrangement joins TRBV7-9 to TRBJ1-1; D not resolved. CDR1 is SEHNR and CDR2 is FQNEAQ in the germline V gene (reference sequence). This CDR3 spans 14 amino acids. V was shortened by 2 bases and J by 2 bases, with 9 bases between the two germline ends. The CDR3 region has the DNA TGTGCCAGCAGCTTACTGGGAGGTAACACTGAAGCTTTCTTT. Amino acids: CASSLLGGNTEAFF.

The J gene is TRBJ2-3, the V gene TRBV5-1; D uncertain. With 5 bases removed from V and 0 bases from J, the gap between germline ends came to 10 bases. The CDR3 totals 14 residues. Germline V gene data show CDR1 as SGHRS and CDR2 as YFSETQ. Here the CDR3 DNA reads TGCGCCAGCAGTGGCGGAGCTAGCACAGATACGCAGTATTTT. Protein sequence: CASSGGASTDTQYF.

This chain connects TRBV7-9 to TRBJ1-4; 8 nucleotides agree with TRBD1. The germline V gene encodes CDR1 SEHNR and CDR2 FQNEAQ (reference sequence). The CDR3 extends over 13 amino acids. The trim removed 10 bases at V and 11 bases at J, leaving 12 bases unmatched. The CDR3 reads CAIDYARGQKLFF. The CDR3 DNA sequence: TGTGCCATTGATTATGCCAGGGGGCAGAAACTGTTTTTT.

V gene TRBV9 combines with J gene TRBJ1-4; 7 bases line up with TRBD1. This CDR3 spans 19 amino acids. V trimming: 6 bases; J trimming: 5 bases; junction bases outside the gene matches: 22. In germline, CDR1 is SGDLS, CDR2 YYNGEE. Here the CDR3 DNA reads TGTGCCAGCACCTCTTCTCCTAGGCCCAATGGACAGGAAAATGAAAAACTGTTTTTT. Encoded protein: CASTSSPRPNGQENEKLFF.

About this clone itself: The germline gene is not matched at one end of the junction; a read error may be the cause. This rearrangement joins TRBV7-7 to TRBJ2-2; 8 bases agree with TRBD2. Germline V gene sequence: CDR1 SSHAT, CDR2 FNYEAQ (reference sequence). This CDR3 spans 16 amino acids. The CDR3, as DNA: TGTGCTAGCAGCTTAGCCTCAACTAGCGGCACCGGGGAGCTGTTTTTT. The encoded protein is CASSLASTSGTGELFF.